The 5 T cell receptor beta chains below all came from one sample that was sequenced in a study of blood T cell repertoires in COVID-19. Clones were sequenced by immunoSEQ multiplex PCR, and TCRdb holds only the in-frame ones, with some missing. Here the sample spans some 200,000 clones, approximately 80% being singletons. Sequenced input: PBMCs or T cells enriched from blood (not recorded which). The source is a man aged 40-49 years who had recovered from COVID-19.

The chain combines TRBV7-9 with TRBJ2-2, with 7 bases fitting TRBD1. The CDR3 totals 16 residues. Losses at the gene ends were 3 bases for V and 5 bases for J; bases not matched to a gene: 9. In germline, CDR1 is SEHNR, CDR2 FQNEAQ (reference sequence). The CDR3 reads CASSFREDRRTGELFF. For the CDR3, the DNA is TGTGCCAGCAGCTTCCGAGAGGACAGGAGGACCGGGGAGCTGTTTTTT. Full variable domain (rest looked up from reference TRBV7-9 and TRBJ2-2): DTGVSQNPRHKITKRGQNVTFRCDPISEHNRLYWYRQTLGQGPEFLTYFQNEAQLEKSRLLSDRFSAERPKGSFSTLEIQRTEQGDSAMYLCASSFREDRRTGELFFGEGSRLTVL.

This clone was detected only once. This chain uses TRBV24-1 with TRBJ2-1; maybe TRBD2 (6 bases). From germline, CDR1 is KGHDR and CDR2 SFDVKD. Trimming left V 4 bases short and J 5 bases short, with 17 bases between. The CDR3 length is 16 residues. The CDR3 nucleotides read TGTGCCACCAGTGAATCGACCGGGAGAGGAAACAATGAGCAGTTCTTC. Its protein is CATSESTGRGNNEQFF.

This clone occurred once. The CDR3 region is CASSQLYRVGETGELFF. As DNA, the CDR3 is TGCGCCAGCAGCCAACTCTACCGGGTCGGGGAGACCGGGGAGCTGTTTTTT. The chain carries TRBV4-1 and TRBJ2-2; a possible D gene is TRBD2 (5 bases). Germline V gene data show CDR1 as MGHRA and CDR2 as YSYEKL. Trimming left V 2 bases short and J 5 bases short, with 18 bases between. The CDR3 runs 17 residues.

The J gene is TRBJ2-5, the V gene TRBV18; possible D gene TRBD2, 6 bases. This CDR3 has 13 amino acids. Between the trimmed V and J ends, which lost 7 bases and 1 base, there was a span of 10 bases. CDR1 KGHSH and CDR2 LQKENI come from the germline V gene. As DNA, the CDR3 is TGTGCCAGCTTACCCGGGAGCCAAGAGACCCAGTACTTC. Translated, it gives CASLPGSQETQYF.

The chain combines TRBV27 with TRBJ2-7; D may be TRBD1 (5 bases). Germline V lookup: CDR1 MNHEY, CDR2 SMNVEV (reference sequence). The CDR3 runs to 15 residues. V was cut by 5 bases and J by 1 base, with 15 bases left in between. CDR3 DNA sequence: TGTGCCAGCAGTCCGCAGATAGACAGTTCCTACGAGCAGTACTTC. Its protein is CASSPQIDSSYEQYF.